Shown below are 24 T cell receptor beta chains from a single sample sequenced in a study of control samples from healthy donors and cancer patients. Libraries were prepared by immunoSEQ multiplex PCR; TCRdb keeps only in-frame clonotypes and omits some of them. Counted here are approximately 44,000 clones, 65% to 80% occurring once; the ten biggest clones make up roughly a sixth. The sample taken for sequencing was formalin-fixed, paraffin-embedded tissue. These receptor sequences come from a male donor with melanoma.

A word on this clone: This CDR3 is missing its conserved last phenylalanine or tryptophan, likely due to a read error. No DNA is shown, since the ends of the CDR3 on it are uncertain; the CDR3 is the one TCRdb lists. The chain employs TRBV28 and TRBJ1-2. The CDR3 has 11 residues if both end residues are counted. Germline CDR1 is MDHEN and CDR2 is SYDVKM. The CDR3 loop is CASSSPGTASI.

This clone was seen once. The V call is TRBV21-1, the J call TRBJ2-7; the D segment call TRBD1 is taken from the table without a DNA check. TRBV21-1 is noted as a pseudogene. The CDR3 has 12 residues. The DNA of the CDR3 is TGTGGGGGCCAGGGGCCCACCTACGAGCAGTACTTC. Translated: CGGQGPTYEQYF.

This clone was observed once. The chain carries TRBV27 and TRBJ2-7; TRBD2 matches at 8 bases. Germline CDR1 is MNHEY and CDR2 is SMNVEV (reference sequence). The V gene end was trimmed by 2 bases and the J gene end by 2 bases; junction bases not matched to a gene: 8. The CDR3 is made up of 16 amino acids. The CDR3 DNA sequence: TGTGCCAGCAGTTTAGGGGCTAGCGGGTACCCCTACGAGCAGTACTTC. This gives the protein CASSLGASGYPYEQYF.

Written as DNA, the CDR3 is TGTGCCAGCAGCACCGGACTAGTAGAGGGGGAGCTGTTTTTT. Encoded protein: CASSTGLVEGELFF. The chain is built from TRBV7-2 and TRBJ2-2, with TRBD2 identical over 7 bases. From germline, CDR1 is SGHTA and CDR2 FQGNSA. This CDR3 spans 14 amino acids. V trimming: 5 bases; J trimming: 8 bases; junction bases outside the gene matches: 8.

This chain links TRBV2 with TRBJ1-6, with TRBD1 identical over 8 bases. Unmatched junction bases numbered 15, after V lost 11 bases and J lost 6 bases. The CDR3 is 16 amino acids. From germline, CDR1 is SNHLY and CDR2 FYNNEI. For the CDR3, the DNA is TGTGCCTCAGGGGGCCAGGGGGCTGAGCCTAATTCACCCCTCCACTTT. Amino acid sequence: CASGGQGAEPNSPLHF.

The rearrangement links TRBV10-3 to TRBJ2-7; D gene unclear. V was shortened by 0 bases and J by 1 base, with 7 bases between the two germline ends. Germline V gene sequence: CDR1 ENHRY, CDR2 SYGVKD. The CDR3 has 14 residues. CDR3 sequence (DNA): TGTGCCATCAGTGAGTCGGTGGAATCCTACGAGCAGTACTTC. Its protein is CAISESVESYEQYF.

The chain is built from TRBV9 and TRBJ2-5, with 10 bases that match TRBD2. The germline gives CDR1 SGDLS, CDR2 YYNGEE. The ends lost 0 bases at V and 5 bases at J; junction bases unmatched: 10. This CDR3 spans 17 amino acids. The CDR3, as DNA: TGTGCCAGCAGCGTAGGGGCTAGCGGGAGCGGGGGGGAGACCCAGTACTTC. Encoded protein: CASSVGASGSGGETQYF.

The chain is built from TRBV29-1 and TRBJ2-1, with 8 bases matching TRBD1. Germline lookup yields CDR1 SQVTM and CDR2 ANQGSEA. This CDR3 is 15 amino acids long. V dropped 7 bases and J dropped 6; count of bases not matched to a gene: 14. The CDR3 bases are TGCAGCGCTAAGACAGGGGCCTTTAGCGGCAATGAGCAGTTCTTC. Translating it yields CSAKTGAFSGNEQFF.

The rearrangement joins TRBV20-1 to TRBJ2-7; 7 bases agree with TRBD2. The CDR3 sequence is 14 residues long. V dropped 3 bases and J dropped 0; count of bases not matched to a gene: 5. CDR1 and CDR2 from the germline V gene are DFQATT and SNEGSKA (reference sequence). The CDR3 DNA sequence: TGCAGTGCTAGTGGGTCTAGCGGCTCCTACGAGCAGTACTTC. Amino acid sequence: CSASGSSGSYEQYF.

As for this clone: Since a much larger clone is just one base distant, this may be a read error. The chain links TRBV19 to TRBJ1-2; 7 bases line up with TRBD1. Germline CDR1 is LNHDA and CDR2 is SQIVND (reference sequence). This CDR3 has 12 residues. CDR3 in DNA: TGTGCCAGTAGGAGACAGGGAGATGGCTACATCTTC. It encodes CASRRQGDGYIF.

This clone appeared a single time. The V gene is TRBV28, the J gene TRBJ2-7; possibly TRBD1 for D (6 bases). The V gene's germline CDR1 is MDHEN and CDR2 SYDVKM. Trimming took off 2 bases at V and 2 bases at J, with 13 bases between the two ends. The CDR3 consists of 15 residues. DNA for the CDR3: TGTGCCAGCAGTTTAAGCAGGGGAGTCACCTACGAGCAGTACTTC. It is translated as CASSLSRGVTYEQYF.

This clone was seen only a few times. The V call is TRBV19, the J call TRBJ2-2; TRBD2 aligns across 7 bases. Germline CDR1 and CDR2: LNHDA and SQIVND (reference sequence). This CDR3 is built from 17 residues. V lost 6 bases to trimming and J lost 5 bases; unmatched junction nucleotides: 15. The CDR3 here is CASSQRGAGDQTGELFF. Here the CDR3 DNA reads TGTGCCAGTAGCCAAAGAGGGGCGGGGGACCAAACCGGGGAGCTGTTTTTT.

The DNA for the CDR3 is TGCGCCAGCAGCTTCTCTGGGCTAGAACACAATGAGCAGTTCTTC. Residues: CASSFSGLEHNEQFF. The V call is TRBV5-1, the J call TRBJ2-1; D uncertain. V lost 2 bases and J 5 bases, leaving 14 bases between the germline ends. This CDR3 comprises 15 residues. Germline CDR1 reads SGHRS; CDR2 reads YFSETQ.

This chain joins TRBV28 and TRBJ2-5; the D is unclear. Germline V gene data show CDR1 as MDHEN and CDR2 as SYDVKM. V was shortened by 6 bases and J by 5 bases, with 13 bases between the two germline ends. This CDR3 region has 13 residues. The CDR3 nucleotides are TGTGCCAGCAGCACATCGAGGTGGGAGACCCAGTACTTC. As protein: CASSTSRWETQYF.

This clone has only one observation. The chain carries TRBV12-5 and TRBJ2-3; D may be TRBD1 (6 bases). The V end was cut by 5 bases, the J end by 4 bases, with 10 bases between. This CDR3 comprises 13 residues. CDR1 is LGHNT and CDR2 is FRNRAP in the germline V gene. DNA of the CDR3: TGTGCTAGTGGTGCATCAGGGGCAGATACGCAGTATTTT. Protein product: CASGASGADTQYF.

Points on this clone: A much larger clone differs by one base, so this may be a read error. This chain links TRBV2 with TRBJ1-2; 10 nucleotides line up with TRBD1. This CDR3 is built from 12 residues. The germline gives CDR1 SNHLY, CDR2 FYNNEI. The CDR3 protein is CVSTGTGEGYTF. The DNA of the CDR3 is TGTGTCAGCACCGGGACAGGGGAAGGCTACACCTTC.

The chain is built from TRBV5-1 and TRBJ2-5; D possibly corresponds to TRBD2 (5 bases). The germline V gene has CDR1 SGHRS and CDR2 YFSETQ. The CDR3 has 13 amino acids. Trimming took 5 bases from V and 4 from J, leaving 12 bases between them. The DNA for the CDR3 is TGCGCCAGCAGGGACTCACCCGGAGAGACCCAGTACTTC. Protein: CASRDSPGETQYF.

This clone was seen repeatedly, ten times or more. The chain carries TRBV11-1 and TRBJ1-1; D possibly corresponds to TRBD1 (6 bases). The length of the CDR3 is 16 residues. Trimming took 3 bases from V and 1 from J, leaving 15 bases between them. Germline values: CDR1 SGHAT, CDR2 FQDESV (reference sequence). The CDR3 nucleotides are TGTGCCAGCAGCTTCGTCCCAGGGGCCGGGAACACTGAAGCTTTCTTT. Its translation: CASSFVPGAGNTEAFF.

In DNA, the CDR3 is TGTGCCAGCAGCAAAGGGACAAGGACCGGGACTAGCACCGGGGAGCTGTTTTTT. Residues: CASSKGTRTGTSTGELFF. V is TRBV3-1 (or the pseudogene TRBV3-2) and J is TRBJ2-2; 8 bases map to TRBD2. V shed 5 bases and J 4 bases; nucleotides not matched to a gene: 15. The CDR3 has 18 amino acids. Germline V lookup: CDR1 LGHDT, CDR2 YNNKEL (reference sequence).

The chain recombines TRBV5-1 with TRBJ2-5; tentative D call: TRBD2 (6 bases). The V end lost 0 bases, the J end lost 7 bases, and 16 bases lay between the germline ends. CDR3 length equals 15 residues. Per the germline V gene, CDR1 is SGHRS and CDR2 is YFSETQ. The CDR3 protein is CASSLDTSSVGTQYF. In DNA form, the CDR3 reads TGCGCCAGCAGCTTGGACACTAGCTCTGTTGGGACCCAGTACTTC. The variable domain in full, completed from reference TRBV5-1 and TRBJ2-5, reads KAGVTQTPRYLIKTRGQQVTLSCSPISGHRSVSWYQQTPGQGLQFLFEYFSETQRNKGNFPGRFSGRQFSNSRSEMNVSTLELGDSALYLCASSLDTSSVGTQYFGPGTRLLVL.

The chain carries TRBV11-3 and TRBJ2-7; a possible D gene is TRBD2 (6 bases). Germline V gene data show CDR1 as SGHNT and CDR2 as YENEEA. The CDR3 is 14 amino acids. V was trimmed by 11 bases and J by 1 base, leaving 18 bases between them. The CDR3 region is CAPAQWDWSYEQYF. The CDR3 DNA is TGTGCCCCCGCTCAGTGGGACTGGTCCTACGAGCAGTACTTC.

The CDR3 DNA reads as TGTGCCAGCAGCTTAGGGGTCTCCTACGAGCAGTACTTC. Its translation: CASSLGVSYEQYF. J is TRBJ2-7 and V is TRBV7-8; D is ambiguous. The CDR3 runs 13 residues. V lost 1 base and J lost 0, with 4 bases in between. Per the germline V gene, CDR1 is SGHVS and CDR2 is FQNEAQ.

CDR3 in amino acids: CASSKKAASQETQYF. CDR3 in DNA: TGTGCCAGCAGTAAAAAAGCAGCGTCGCAAGAGACCCAGTACTTC. The V call is TRBV9, the J call TRBJ2-5, with D unresolved. Germline loops: CDR1 SGDLS, CDR2 YYNGEE. This CDR3 contains 15 residues. Trimming left V 5 bases short and J 2 bases short, with 16 bases between. The variable domain in full, with the rest retrieved from reference TRBV9 and TRBJ2-5, is DSGVTQTPKHLITATGQRVTLRCSPRSGDLSVYWYQQSLDQGLQFLIQYYNGEERAKGNILERFSAQQFPDLHSELNLSSLELGDSALYFCASSKKAASQETQYFGPGTRLLVL.

In its sample, this clone was seen once. The genes are TRBV5-1 and TRBJ2-2; the D gene is possibly TRBD1 (5 bases). Trimming took 7 bases from V and 7 from J, leaving 14 bases between them. Germline V gives CDR1 SGHRS, CDR2 YFSETQ. The CDR3 loop spans 13 amino acids. This chain's CDR3 is CASQGENVGELFF. The CDR3 DNA reads TGCGCCAGCCAGGGTGAGAATGTCGGGGAGCTGTTTTTT.